Shown below are 20 T cell receptor beta chains from a single sample sequenced in a study of cytomegalovirus exposure and HLA in healthy donors. Sequenced by immunoSEQ multiplex PCR; TCRdb stores in-frame clones only, minus some. The sample records 190,000 or so clones, approximately 84% being singletons. What was sequenced was PBMCs. The receptor set was obtained from a woman under 30 in good health and CMV-seropositive.

The V gene is TRBV2, the J gene TRBJ2-7; D may be TRBD1 (6 bases). The CDR3 loop spans 13 amino acids. V dropped 6 bases and J dropped 1 base, with 10 bases sitting between them. The germline V gene has CDR1 SNHLY and CDR2 FYNNEI. CDR3 in amino acids: CASRGAGSYEQYF. The CDR3 nucleotides are TGTGCCAGCAGGGGGGCCGGGTCCTACGAGCAGTACTTC.

This rearrangement joins TRBV23-1 to TRBJ1-1; TRBD1 agrees at 10 bases. TRBV23-1 is an open reading frame whose function is uncertain. The CDR3 is 14 amino acids. The V gene end was trimmed by 7 bases and the J gene end by 4 bases; junction bases not matched to a gene: 6. The CDR3 loop reads CASMGGDRGTEAFF. The CDR3, as DNA: TGCGCCAGCATGGGGGGGGACAGGGGCACTGAAGCTTTCTTT.

This chain joins TRBV6-1 and TRBJ1-5, with a tentative D call TRBD1 (5 bases). This CDR3 spans 16 amino acids. Trimming pared 2 bases from V and 9 bases from J, leaving 20 bases between. In germline, CDR1 is MNHNS, CDR2 SASEGT. The CDR3 here is CASSENTGTGELPQHF. The CDR3 nucleotides read TGTGCCAGCAGTGAAAATACCGGGACTGGAGAGCTGCCCCAGCATTTT.

The chain has TRBV18 and TRBJ2-7, with TRBD1 matching over 11 bases. The CDR3 sequence is 15 residues long. Germline trimming cut 0 bases from V and 3 bases from J; bases unmatched to any gene: 1. Germline CDR1 reads KGHSH; CDR2 reads LQKENI. This chain's CDR3 is CASSPPGQGGYEQYF. The CDR3 region has the DNA TGTGCCAGCTCACCACCGGGACAGGGGGGCTACGAGCAGTACTTC.

The chain combines TRBV7-8 with TRBJ1-2; 10 nucleotides match TRBD1. With V trimmed by 7 bases and J by 6 bases, 8 bases remained unmatched. CDR3 length: 14 residues. Germline V lookup: CDR1 SGHVS, CDR2 FQNEAQ. CDR3 protein: CASKEDRGNHGYTF. The CDR3 coding sequence is TGTGCCAGCAAAGAGGACAGGGGGAACCATGGCTACACCTTC.

The chain is built from TRBV7-2 and TRBJ2-7; TRBD2 agrees at 8 bases. Germline assignment: CDR1 SGHTA and CDR2 FQGNSA. The CDR3 totals 16 residues. J was trimmed by 4 bases and V by 5 bases; bases with no gene match: 13. The CDR3 is CASSSWRSGGPYEQYF. The DNA for the CDR3 is TGTGCCAGCAGCAGTTGGCGGTCGGGGGGGCCTTACGAGCAGTACTTC.

The chain recombines TRBV29-1 with TRBJ2-1; the D gene is possibly TRBD1 (6 bases). V shed 7 bases and J shed 7 bases, with 14 bases lying between them. The CDR3 is 12 amino acids. The V gene's germline CDR1 is SQVTM and CDR2 ANQGSEA. CDR3: CSGTVFGNEQFF. CDR3 sequence (DNA): TGCAGCGGGACAGTCTTTGGGAATGAGCAGTTCTTC.

The chain recombines TRBV14 with TRBJ2-7; maybe TRBD1 (5 bases). V shed 3 bases and J shed 2 bases, with 14 bases lying between them. Per germline, CDR1 SGHDN and CDR2 FVKESK. The length of the CDR3 is 15 residues. DNA of the CDR3: TGTGCCAGCAGCCACCGGACAAGGTTAACCTACGAGCAGTACTTC. Its protein is CASSHRTRLTYEQYF.

J is TRBJ2-5 and V is TRBV15, with D maybe TRBD1 (7 bases). CDR3 length: 15 residues. V lost 6 bases to trimming and J lost 5 bases, with 19 bases between them. Germline V gives CDR1 LNHNV, CDR2 YYDKDF (reference sequence). CDR3 nucleotide sequence: TGTGCCACCAGAGGGGGCGGGGCCTTTAGGGAGACCCAGTACTTC. It yields the protein CATRGGGAFRETQYF.

The CDR3 protein is CASSLGSPWDTGELFF. For the CDR3, the DNA is TGTGCCAGCAGCTTGGGTAGCCCATGGGACACCGGGGAGCTGTTTTTT. This sequence joins TRBV5-4 and TRBJ2-2; no clear D. Germline V gene sequence: CDR1 SGHNT, CDR2 YYREEE (reference sequence). This CDR3 comprises 16 residues. Deletions cut 0 bases from V and 3 bases from J, with 12 bases between.

The J gene is TRBJ2-5, the V gene TRBV9; D is perhaps TRBD2 (5 bases). Germline CDR1 reads SGDLS; CDR2 reads YYNGEE. V was clipped by 0 bases and J by 7 bases, with 13 bases between them. The CDR3 runs to 14 residues. CDR3: CASSVGEGEGTQYF. As DNA, the CDR3 is TGTGCCAGCAGCGTAGGCGAGGGAGAGGGGACCCAGTACTTC.

There are a few counts of this clone. V and J are TRBV7-8 and TRBJ2-7, with D uncertain. V was clipped by 1 base and J by 2 bases, with 9 bases between them. From germline, CDR1 is SGHVS and CDR2 FQNEAQ. The CDR3 consists of 14 residues. CDR3 sequence (DNA): TGTGCCAGCAGCTTAGTAGCTCTGGCCTACGAGCAGTACTTC. Encoded protein: CASSLVALAYEQYF.

The chain has TRBV7-2 and TRBJ2-5, with 7 positions matching TRBD1. CDR1 SGHTA and CDR2 FQGNSA come from the germline V gene. The CDR3 is made up of 17 amino acids. Trimming removed 0 bases from V and 5 bases from J; junction bases left unmatched: 12. CDR3 coding DNA: TGTGCCAGCAGCTTAGCCGGCATCACGGACAGGAGCGAGACCCAGTACTTC. This sequence encodes CASSLAGITDRSETQYF.

This sequence joins TRBV9 and TRBJ2-1; D unresolved. The germline CDR1 and CDR2 sequences are SGDLS and YYNGEE. The CDR3 consists of 13 residues. The germline V and J ends were trimmed by 3 bases and 5 bases, with 9 bases remaining between them. The CDR3 is CASSGGNHNEQFF. The CDR3 DNA reads as TGTGCCAGCAGCGGCGGCAACCACAATGAGCAGTTCTTC.

The chain has TRBV7-7 and TRBJ2-5, with 12 nucleotides matching TRBD2. This CDR3 has 14 residues. Germline assignment: CDR1 SSHAT and CDR2 FNYEAQ (reference sequence). Trimming removed 4 bases from V and 4 bases from J; junction bases left unmatched: 1. The CDR3 is CASSSGLAGETQYF. The CDR3 region has the DNA TGTGCCAGCAGCTCGGGACTAGCGGGAGAGACCCAGTACTTC. Complete variable domain (other parts from reference TRBV7-7 and TRBJ2-5): GAGVSQSPRYKVTKRGQDVTLRCDPISSHATLYWYQQALGQGPEFLTYFNYEAQPDKSGLPSDRFSAERPEGSISTLTIQRTEQRDSAMYRCASSSGLAGETQYFGPGTRLLVL.

The chain couples TRBV2 to TRBJ1-2; no clear D gene. CDR1 is SNHLY and CDR2 is FYNNEI in the germline V gene. The CDR3 is 13 amino acids. Trimming left V 4 bases short and J 2 bases short, with 8 bases between. The CDR3 region has the DNA TGTGCCAGCAGTGTTCAGATGAACTATGGCTACACCTTC. It yields the protein CASSVQMNYGYTF.

The V and J genes are TRBV27 and TRBJ2-1; the match to TRBD1 covers 7 bases. The CDR3 extends over 14 amino acids. The V and J ends lost 6 bases and 0 bases, in that order; junction bases with no gene match: 2. Germline lookup yields CDR1 MNHEY and CDR2 SMNVEV (reference sequence). CDR3 coding DNA: TGTGCCAGCAGGTACAGGGGCTCCTACAATGAGCAGTTCTTC. It translates to CASRYRGSYNEQFF.

The rearrangement links TRBV11-2 to TRBJ1-2; TRBD1 matches at 9 bases. V lost 4 bases, J lost 4 bases, and 7 bases stayed unmatched. This CDR3 is built from 15 residues. Germline CDR1 reads SGHAT; CDR2 reads FQNNGV. The CDR3 sequence is CASSSGTGTIYGYTF. CDR3 coding DNA: TGTGCCAGCAGCTCCGGGACAGGGACTATCTATGGCTACACCTTC.

The rearrangement uses TRBV4-2 and TRBJ1-4, with TRBD1 matching over 11 bases. CDR1 and CDR2 (germline): LGHNA, YNFKEQ. The CDR3 contains 20 residues. V gave up 4 bases and J gave up 8 bases; unmatched junction bases: 21. The CDR3: CASSRGLPGQGVGGGEKLFF. The CDR3 DNA follows: TGTGCCAGCAGCCGGGGACTACCGGGACAGGGGGTAGGGGGTGGAGAAAAACTGTTTTTT.

The chain recombines TRBV5-1 with TRBJ2-5; D is ambiguous. Trimming took 1 base from V and 2 from J, leaving 6 bases between them. The CDR3 is 13 residues long. Germline values: CDR1 SGHRS, CDR2 YFSETQ. CDR3 in amino acids: CASSLSGQETQYF. In DNA, the CDR3 is TGCGCCAGCAGCTTGTCGGGTCAAGAGACCCAGTACTTC.